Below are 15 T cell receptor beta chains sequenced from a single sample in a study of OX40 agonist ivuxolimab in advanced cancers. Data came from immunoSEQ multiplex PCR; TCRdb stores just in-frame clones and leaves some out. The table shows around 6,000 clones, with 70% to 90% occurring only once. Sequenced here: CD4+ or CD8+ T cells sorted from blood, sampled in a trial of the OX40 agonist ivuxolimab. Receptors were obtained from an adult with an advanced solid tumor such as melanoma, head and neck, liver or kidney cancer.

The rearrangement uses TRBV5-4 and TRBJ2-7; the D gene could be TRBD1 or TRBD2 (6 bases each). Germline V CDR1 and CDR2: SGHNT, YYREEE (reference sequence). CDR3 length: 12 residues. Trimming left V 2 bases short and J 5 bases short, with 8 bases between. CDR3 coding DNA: TGTGCCAGCAGCTTTGGGGGGCACGAGCAGTACTTC. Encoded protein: CASSFGGHEQYF.

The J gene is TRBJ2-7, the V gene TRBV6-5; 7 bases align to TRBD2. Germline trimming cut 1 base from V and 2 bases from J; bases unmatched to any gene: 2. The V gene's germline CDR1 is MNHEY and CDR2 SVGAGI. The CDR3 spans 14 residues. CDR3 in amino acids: CASSYFGTTYEQYF. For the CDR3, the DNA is TGTGCCAGCAGTTACTTTGGGACTACCTACGAGCAGTACTTC.

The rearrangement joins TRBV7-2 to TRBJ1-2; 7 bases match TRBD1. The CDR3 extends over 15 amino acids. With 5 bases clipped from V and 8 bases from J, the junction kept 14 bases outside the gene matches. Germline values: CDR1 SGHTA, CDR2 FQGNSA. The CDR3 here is CASSLSFGGGGGYTF. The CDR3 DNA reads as TGTGCCAGCAGCCTTTCGTTTGGAGGAGGGGGCGGCTACACCTTC.

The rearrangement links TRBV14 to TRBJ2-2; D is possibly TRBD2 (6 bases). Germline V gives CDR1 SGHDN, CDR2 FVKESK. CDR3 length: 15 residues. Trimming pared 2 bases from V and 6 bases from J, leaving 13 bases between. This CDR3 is CASSQLRREAGELFF. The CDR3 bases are TGTGCCAGCAGCCAACTCCGGAGGGAAGCCGGGGAGCTGTTTTTT.

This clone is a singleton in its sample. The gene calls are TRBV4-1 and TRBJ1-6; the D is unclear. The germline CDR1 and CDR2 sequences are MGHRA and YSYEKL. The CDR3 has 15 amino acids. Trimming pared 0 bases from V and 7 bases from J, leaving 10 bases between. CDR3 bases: TGCGCCAGCAGCCAAGATGAGGGTGGGAATTCACCCCTCCACTTT. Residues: CASSQDEGGNSPLHF.

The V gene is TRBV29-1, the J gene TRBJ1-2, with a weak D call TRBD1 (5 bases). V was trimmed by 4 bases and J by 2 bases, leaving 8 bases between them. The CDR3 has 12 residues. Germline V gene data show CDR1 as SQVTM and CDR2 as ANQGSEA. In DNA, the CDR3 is TGCAGCGTTGTGTGGGGCAACTATGGCTACACCTTC. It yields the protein CSVVWGNYGYTF.

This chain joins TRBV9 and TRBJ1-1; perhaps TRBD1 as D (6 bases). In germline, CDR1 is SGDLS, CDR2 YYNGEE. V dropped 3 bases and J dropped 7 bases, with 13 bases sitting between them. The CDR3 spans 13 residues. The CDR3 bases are TGTGCCAGCAGCGCAGGGACATCCGATGAAGCTTTCTTT. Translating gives CASSAGTSDEAFF.

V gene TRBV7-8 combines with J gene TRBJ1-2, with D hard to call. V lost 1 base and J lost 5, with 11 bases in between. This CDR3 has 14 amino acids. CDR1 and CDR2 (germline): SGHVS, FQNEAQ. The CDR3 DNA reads TGTGCCAGCAGCTTAGAAAGCCCCGGGTATGGCTACACCTTC. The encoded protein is CASSLESPGYGYTF.

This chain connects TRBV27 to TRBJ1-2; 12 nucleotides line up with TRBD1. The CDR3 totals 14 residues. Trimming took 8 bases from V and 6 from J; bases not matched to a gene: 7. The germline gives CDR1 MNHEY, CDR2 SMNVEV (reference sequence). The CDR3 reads CASSGDRGLDGYTF. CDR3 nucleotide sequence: TGTGCCAGCTCCGGGGACAGGGGGCTTGATGGCTACACCTTC.

The CDR3 DNA reads TGTGCCAGCAGCTTGGGCGGGGGGGCGGAGACCCAGTACTTC. It codes for CASSLGGGAETQYF. The V and J genes are TRBV13 and TRBJ2-5; 9 bases line up with TRBD2. After removal of 3 bases from V and 5 bases from J, the junction contained 4 bases not matched to a gene. This CDR3 has 14 amino acids. Looked up from germline, CDR1 is PRHDT and CDR2 is FYEKMQ (reference sequence).

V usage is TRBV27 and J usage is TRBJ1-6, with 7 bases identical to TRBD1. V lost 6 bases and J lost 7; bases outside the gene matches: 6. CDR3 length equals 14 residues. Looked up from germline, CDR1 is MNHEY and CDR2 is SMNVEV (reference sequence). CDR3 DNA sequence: TGTGCCAGCAGAGATAGGGACAGCAATTCACCCCTCCACTTT. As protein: CASRDRDSNSPLHF.

CDR3: CASTGGTGGRRNEKLFF. The CDR3 DNA sequence: TGTGCCAGCACAGGTGGGACAGGGGGAAGGAGGAATGAAAAACTGTTTTTT. The chain uses TRBV7-6 and TRBJ1-4, with TRBD1 identical over 11 bases. The CDR3 covers 17 residues. Trimming at V came to 7 bases and at J to 5 bases, leaving 12 bases not matched to a gene. The V gene's germline CDR1 is SGHVS and CDR2 FNYEAQ.

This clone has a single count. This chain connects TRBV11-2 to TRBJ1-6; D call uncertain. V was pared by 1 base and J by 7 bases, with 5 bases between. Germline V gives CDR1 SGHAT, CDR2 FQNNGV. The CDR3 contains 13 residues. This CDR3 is CASSLGVNSPLHF. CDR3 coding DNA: TGTGCCAGCAGCTTAGGGGTGAATTCACCCCTCCACTTT.

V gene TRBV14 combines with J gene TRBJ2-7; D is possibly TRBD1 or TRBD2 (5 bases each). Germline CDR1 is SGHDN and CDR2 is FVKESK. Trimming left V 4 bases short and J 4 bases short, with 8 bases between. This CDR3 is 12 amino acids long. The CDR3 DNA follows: TGTGCCAGCAGCCCAGGGAGTTACGAGCAGTACTTC. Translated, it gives CASSPGSYEQYF.

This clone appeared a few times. This chain's CDR3 is CASSFEGTEAFF. The CDR3 bases are TGTGCCAGCAGCTTCGAGGGCACTGAAGCTTTCTTT. The chain employs TRBV7-9 and TRBJ1-1; D gene uncertain. Trimming removed 3 bases at V and 4 bases at J, with 6 bases between. The CDR3 sequence is 12 residues long. Germline V gene sequence: CDR1 SEHNR, CDR2 FQNEAQ (reference sequence).